This TCR beta chain was retrieved from a study of tumor-infiltrating lymphocytes in localized non-small cell lung cancer (dated by TCRdb to 2020 to 2023). With regard to the full study: Patients whose samples were collected after neoadjuvant chemotherapy, as well as both smokers and never-smokers and several histologies, were included in the cohort. TCR sequencing was one of several integrated assays, alongside flow cytometry, multiplex immunofluorescence, RNA-seq, exome sequencing and proteomics, applied to the same patients. For 55 to 70 patients, immunoSEQ T-cell fraction was compared between paired tumor and uninvolved lung. The overall ICON cohort was composed of around 140 surgical patients with localized non-small cell lung cancer whose tumors were resected. Each patient provided resected tumor tissue plus uninvolved lung tissue from the same patient, with the uninvolved lung tissue described as non-adjacent to the tumor.

The V and J ends are trimmed by 1 base and 6 bases, leaving 17 bases between them. Based on the germline V gene, the CDR1 and CDR2 sequences are SGHTA and FQGNSA. Its CDR3 holds 16 amino acids, cysteine through phenylalanine. CDR3 DNA is the only sequence kept; it has 48 bases, read in frame from the first base. Study-wide conclusions, independent of this receptor: Different pieces of the same tissue were used for different assays, so technical variation could not be separated from intratumor heterogeneity. No association of tumor T-cell fraction from TCR sequencing with recurrence-free survival was found (p = 0.61). No difference in TCR-derived T-cell fraction was observed between the flow cytometry-defined immunotypes IM1 (good prognosis) and IM2 (poor prognosis). Because assay coverage varied across patients depending on available tissue quantity, TCR sequencing was performed for only a subset of the cohort. TCRbeta sequencing supported higher T cell infiltration in tumors than in uninvolved lung tissue, consistent with immunofluorescence CD3 counts.

The T-cell fraction in tumor and uninvolved lung tissue was provided by TCR sequencing with the immunoSEQ assay. As for how the authors treated the data: For survival analysis, patients were split into high (upper tertile) and low (lower two tertiles) T-cell fraction groups and compared by log-rank test. A signed-rank test was used to test differences in T-cell fraction between paired tumor and uninvolved lung samples. TCRdb holds this immuneACCESS table with in-frame rearrangements only. Some clones are missing; in checked studies, unresolved V genes explain under half, and the rest has no known cause. That table gives V, J and clone size, and the DNA gave D and trimming. The sample records roughly 16,000 clones, around 78% of which are singletons. The biggest ten clones account for approximately 4.9% of the sample. The first patient joined ICON in the first half of 2016, and enrollment wrapped up when the last patient was enrolled in late 2018. From a subcohort of 76 patients, fresh tumor and matched uninvolved tissue were collected for in-depth immune analyses, including TCR sequencing. No cell sorting was done, and TCR sequencing was instead run on DNA isolated from bulk tissue.

With respect to this clone: Its antigen has not been determined. Base-call qualities are not available, and no considerably larger clone is one nucleotide away.

This TCR derives from a human donor with non-small cell lung cancer. Sequences were obtained from lung tumor tissue. In this chain, TRBV7-2 is recombined with TRBJ2-3; tentative D gene TRBD2, with 5 bases matching. The CDR3 region has the sequence CASSLGSASKADTQYF. The DNA is TGTGCCAGCAGCTTAGGGTCGGCTAGCAAAGCGGATACGCAGTATTTT.